The 8 T cell receptor beta chains reported below all come from one sample, sequenced in a study of cytomegalovirus exposure and HLA in healthy donors. This table comes from immunoSEQ multiplex PCR, and its TCRdb copy is limited to in-frame clones, with some not included. The profile shows under 350,000 clones, about 86% of them singletons. The sample comprised PBMCs. Every receptor here comes from a woman between 18 and 30 years old in good health and CMV-seronegative.

V is TRBV29-1 and J is TRBJ1-1, with D perhaps matching TRBD1 (6 bases). Germline lookup yields CDR1 SQVTM and CDR2 ANQGSEA. The CDR3 is 13 amino acids. Trimming pared 4 bases from V and 5 bases from J, leaving 14 bases between. The CDR3 DNA reads as TGCAGCGTTGGAGGGGGGGCATGGACTGAAGCTTTCTTT. It yields the protein CSVGGGAWTEAFF. Together with reference TRBV29-1 and TRBJ1-1, the CDR3 gives the full variable domain: SAVISQKPSRDICQRGTSLTIQCQVDSQVTMMFWYRQQPGQSLTLIATANQGSEATYESGFVIDKFPISRPNLTFSTLTVSNMSPEDSSIYLCSVGGGAWTEAFFGQGTRLTVV.

This rearrangement joins TRBV14 to TRBJ1-6; a weak D match, TRBD1 (6 bases). Germline V gene data show CDR1 as SGHDN and CDR2 as FVKESK. V was shortened by 1 base and J by 7 bases, with 11 bases between the two germline ends. The CDR3 extends over 15 amino acids. For the CDR3, the DNA is TGTGCCAGCAGCCAAGTATCGCAGGGGAATTCACCCCTCCACTTT. Amino acid sequence: CASSQVSQGNSPLHF.

The chain joins TRBV4-3 to TRBJ2-1; TRBD2 matches 13 bases. This CDR3 contains 16 residues. CDR1 LGHNA and CDR2 YSLEER come from the germline V gene. V was pared by 1 base and J by 8 bases, with 5 bases of the junction left unmatched. CDR3 amino acids: CASSQVMTSGGHEQFF. The CDR3 bases are TGCGCCAGCAGCCAAGTAATGACTAGCGGGGGGCATGAGCAGTTCTTC.

The chain combines TRBV2 with TRBJ2-1, with TRBD2 as a possible D gene (6 bases). Trimming took 9 bases from V and 3 from J, leaving 15 bases between them. Germline V gives CDR1 SNHLY, CDR2 FYNNEI. CDR3 length: 14 residues. CDR3 in amino acids: CASPEGLRYNEQFF. In DNA, the CDR3 is TGTGCCAGTCCCGAGGGACTCCGCTACAATGAGCAGTTCTTC.

CDR3 in DNA: TGTGCCAGCAGCTTAGTGGCCAGGTTCGAAGCTTTCTTT. This codes for CASSLVARFEAFF. The chain links TRBV11-2 to TRBJ1-1; D remains unclear. The ends were cut back, 1 base at V and 8 bases at J, with 11 bases in the middle. The CDR3 is 13 residues long. Germline V CDR1 and CDR2: SGHAT, FQNNGV.

Here the CDR3 reads CASSLDREAREQYF. The CDR3 nucleotides are TGTGCCAGCAGCTTAGATCGGGAAGCCCGGGAGCAGTACTTC. The chain employs TRBV11-2 and TRBJ2-7; D might be TRBD2 (5 bases). Germline V lookup: CDR1 SGHAT, CDR2 FQNNGV. The CDR3 totals 14 residues. The ends were cut back, 0 bases at V and 7 bases at J, with 13 bases in the middle.

The chain couples TRBV6-1 to TRBJ2-7, with a possible D match to TRBD2 (6 bases). The CDR3 sequence is 15 residues long. Germline V gene lookup returns CDR1 MNHNS and CDR2 SASEGT. Trimming cost V 2 bases and J 2 bases, with 13 bases left between them. For the CDR3, the DNA is TGTGCCAGCAGTGAACCCCTAGCGTCGACCTACGAGCAGTACTTC. This encodes CASSEPLASTYEQYF.

The chain couples TRBV4-3 to TRBJ2-7; TRBD2 aligns across 7 bases. The germline gives CDR1 LGHNA, CDR2 YSLEER. The CDR3 extends over 14 amino acids. V lost 4 bases, J lost 0 bases, and 3 bases stayed unmatched. The CDR3 nucleotides read TGCGCCAGCAGCCCCAGCGGGACCTCCTACGAGCAGTACTTC. Translating it yields CASSPSGTSYEQYF.